The 10 T cell receptor beta chains reported below all come from one sample, sequenced in a study of metastatic and nonmetastatic thyroid tumors. None of the patients had undergone any treatment ahead of thyroid surgery. With MiXCR, TCRdb reprocessed the PCR reads. This sample yields about 21,000 clones, of which approximately 22% are seen a single time; about 7.5% belongs to the top ten. The sequenced sample consisted of adjacent normal tissue. The source of these receptors is a female donor with papillary thyroid cancer or a benign thyroid nodule (not recorded which). Some clones in this sample may be carry-over from other donors' samples.

The chain carries TRBV11-2 and TRBJ2-3, with D tentatively TRBD1 or TRBD2 (5 bases each). Germline values: CDR1 SGHAT, CDR2 FQNNGV. Trimming shortened V by 2 bases and J by 3 bases, and 12 bases separated the two germline ends. This CDR3 is 15 amino acids long. CDR3: CASSLRTGGTDTQYF. CDR3 in DNA: TGTGCCAGCAGCTTACGGACTGGGGGAACAGATACGCAGTATTTT.

This clone was seen many times. The chain links TRBV20-1 to TRBJ2-7; TRBD2 agrees at 7 bases. V shed 4 bases, J shed 5 bases, and the junction held 14 bases outside the gene matches. The CDR3 is 15 residues long. The V gene's germline CDR1 is DFQATT and CDR2 SNEGSKA (reference sequence). CDR3: CSAKPRTSFYHEQYF. In DNA form, the CDR3 reads TGCAGTGCTAAGCCACGGACTAGTTTTTATCACGAGCAGTACTTC.

By share, this clone ranks as medium-sized. The V call is TRBV20-1, the J call TRBJ1-6, with 7 bases lining up with TRBD1. CDR3 length: 16 residues. CDR1 is DFQATT, CDR2 SNEGSKA, per germline (reference sequence). The trim removed 6 bases at V and 5 bases at J, leaving 13 bases unmatched. CDR3 sequence: CSARQGGTGHNSPLHF. Written as DNA, the CDR3 is TGCAGTGCCCGACAGGGAGGGACGGGGCATAATTCACCCCTCCACTTT.

V is TRBV20-1 and J is TRBJ1-5, with D possibly TRBD1 on 5 matching bases. The V and J ends lost 3 bases and 4 bases respectively, with 16 bases between them. This CDR3 contains 15 residues. CDR1 and CDR2 from the germline V gene are DFQATT and SNEGSKA (reference sequence). The CDR3 nucleotides are TGCAGTGCTAGTTGGTCCAGGGTGGGGAATCAGCCCCAGCATTTT. Encoded protein: CSASWSRVGNQPQHF.

The sample holds a few counts of this clone. CDR3 coding DNA: TGTGCCAGTAGTATAGCTCTGGGACGAGGTGAGCAGTTCTTC. Translation gives CASSIALGRGEQFF. V and J are TRBV19 and TRBJ2-1, with D possibly being TRBD1 or TRBD2 (5 bases each). Germline CDR1 is LNHDA and CDR2 is SQIVND (reference sequence). The CDR3 totals 14 residues. Trimming cost V 1 base and J 9 bases, with 13 bases left between them.

This clone has only a few counts. The rearrangement uses TRBV19 and TRBJ2-7; TRBD1 might be the D (5 bases). Germline values: CDR1 LNHDA, CDR2 SQIVND (reference sequence). The CDR3 has 11 amino acids. V was cut by 4 bases and J by 6 bases, with 7 bases left in between. CDR3: CASSTGFEQYF. In DNA form, the CDR3 reads TGTGCCAGTAGTACAGGGTTCGAGCAGTACTTC.

By share, this clone ranks as medium-sized (0.01 to 0.1%). The chain recombines TRBV6-1 with TRBJ1-3; perhaps TRBD1 as D (6 bases). The CDR3 contains 16 residues. The germline gives CDR1 MNHNS, CDR2 SASEGT. V lost 2 bases to trimming and J lost 2 bases, with 13 bases between them. CDR3 region: CASSEWGGQAGNTIYF. As DNA, the CDR3 is TGTGCCAGCAGTGAATGGGGGGGGCAGGCTGGAAACACCATATATTTT.

This clone has only a few counts. The conserved phenylalanine or tryptophan normally closing the CDR3 is absent here, so this likely arose from a read error. Because the CDR3's place on the DNA is in doubt, the DNA is left out and the CDR3 is given as listed by TCRdb. V usage is TRBV6-2 or TRBV6-3 and J usage is TRBJ2-5. The CDR3 totals 14 residues, both ends included. Germline CDR1 is MNHEY and CDR2 is SVGEGT. This CDR3 is CASTITGFQETRYV.

This chain joins TRBV27 and TRBJ2-7; TRBD1 matches 9 bases. With 2 bases clipped from V and 2 bases from J, the junction kept 4 bases outside the gene matches. The CDR3 is 15 residues long. Germline CDR1 reads MNHEY; CDR2 reads SMNVEV (reference sequence). CDR3 coding DNA: TGTGCCAGCAGTTTAACGGGACAGGGCGCCTACGAGCAGTACTTC. It codes for CASSLTGQGAYEQYF.

This clone occurred a few times. The chain employs TRBV12-3 or TRBV12-4 and TRBJ2-7, with D perhaps TRBD1 (7 bases). The CDR3 is made up of 16 amino acids. Trimming cost V 7 bases and J 4 bases, with 23 bases left between them. The CDR3: CASTPGGGGALYEQYF. The DNA for the CDR3 is TGTGCCAGCACCCCAGGGGGAGGAGGGGCTCTATACGAGCAGTACTTC.